The rows below give T cell receptor beta chains drawn from one sample of a study of T-cell reconstitution after alpha-beta-depleted transplantation in children. MiXCR was run by TCRdb on the PCR reads, yielding one entry per CDR3 protein. The table includes some 350,000 distinct CDR3 sequences, under 20% detected once. Sequencing used PBMCs, mostly from graft donor cells, obtained 360 days after TCRalphabeta/CD19-depleted stem cell transplant. The receptor set was obtained from a male patient aged 2-15 years who had a stem cell transplant for acute lymphoblastic leukemia, so the T cells may come from the graft donor. CDR3s leave out the opening cysteine and the closing phenylalanine or tryptophan. D genes are given only for firm matches.

TRBJ2-3,.,TRBV27,ASSPLALSTDTQY
TRBJ1-2,.,TRBV29-1,SVGSVYGYT
TRBJ2-1,TRBD2,TRBV30,AWSVEREGSRSSYNEQF
TRBJ2-7,.,TRBV30,AWSRGGSLDEQY
TRBJ2-1,TRBD2,TRBV14,ASSRTSGRPSSYNEQF
TRBJ2-7,.,TRBV4-2,ASSQDLGVSLYEQY
TRBJ2-5,TRBD2,TRBV29-1,SVGASGVTQY
TRBJ1-2,.,TRBV2,ASEEGPGYGYT
TRBJ2-7,.,TRBV6-5,ASSYQGGYEQY
TRBJ2-7,.,TRBV20-1,SANRGGQDEQY
TRBJ2-7,TRBD1,TRBV6-5,ASSYGVTGMYEQY
TRBJ2-3,TRBD2,TRBV5-6,ASSGLSGEAIAQY
TRBJ2-7,TRBD2,TRBV28,ASSSILGLAGVSNYEQY
TRBJ2-2,.,TRBV7-7,ASSLNPSTGELF
TRBJ2-3,.,TRBV7-2,ASSHGRENTQY